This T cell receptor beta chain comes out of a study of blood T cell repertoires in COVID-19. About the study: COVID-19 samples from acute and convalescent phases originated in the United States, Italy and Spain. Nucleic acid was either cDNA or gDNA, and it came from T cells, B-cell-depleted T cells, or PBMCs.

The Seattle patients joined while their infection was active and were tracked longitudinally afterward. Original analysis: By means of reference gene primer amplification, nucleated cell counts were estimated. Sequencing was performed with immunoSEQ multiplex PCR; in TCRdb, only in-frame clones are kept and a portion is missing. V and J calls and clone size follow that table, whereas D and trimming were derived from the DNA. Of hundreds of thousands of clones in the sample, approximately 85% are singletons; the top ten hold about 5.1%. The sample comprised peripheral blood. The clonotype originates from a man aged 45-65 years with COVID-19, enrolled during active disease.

This CDR3 reads CASSPRGGLGNEQYF. CDR3 in DNA: TGTGCCAGCAGCCCGCGCGGGGGGTTAGGGAACGAGCAGTACTTC. This rearrangement joins TRBV7-9 to TRBJ2-7, with 8 bases that match TRBD2. CDR3 size: 15 residues. V was pared by 5 bases and J by 5 bases, with 11 bases of the junction left unmatched. The V gene's germline CDR1 is SEHNR and CDR2 FQNEAQ (reference sequence).